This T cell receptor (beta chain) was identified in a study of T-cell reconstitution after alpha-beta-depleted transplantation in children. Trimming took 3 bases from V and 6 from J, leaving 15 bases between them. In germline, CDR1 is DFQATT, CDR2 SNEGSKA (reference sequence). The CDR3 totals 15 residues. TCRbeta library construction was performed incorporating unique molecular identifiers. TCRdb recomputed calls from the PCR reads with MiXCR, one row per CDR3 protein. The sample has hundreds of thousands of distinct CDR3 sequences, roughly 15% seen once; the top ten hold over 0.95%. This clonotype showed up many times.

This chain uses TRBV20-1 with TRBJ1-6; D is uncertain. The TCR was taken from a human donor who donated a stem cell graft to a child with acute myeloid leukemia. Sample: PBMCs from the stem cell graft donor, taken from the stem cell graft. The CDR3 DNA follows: TGCAGTGCTAGTCTTGGACTTCCTACTAATTCACCCCTCCACTTT. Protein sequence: CSASLGLPTNSPLHF.